A single sample gave rise to the 9 T cell receptor beta chains below, sequenced in a study of T cells in localized non-small cell lung cancer. Assay used: immunoSEQ multiplex PCR; TCRdb lists only in-frame clones, some missing. The sample contains fewer than 60,000 clones, around four fifths of which appear only once. Here the sequenced sample was peripheral blood, taken before any cancer treatment. These receptors all come from a female donor of 60 years or more with stage II squamous cell lung carcinoma.

The CDR3 DNA reads TGTGCCAGCAGTGGAGGGGGCCGGAGTGAAAAACTGTTTTTT. Its protein is CASSGGGRSEKLFF. This chain uses TRBV25-1 with TRBJ1-4; 7 bases are shared with TRBD1. V trimming: 4 bases; J trimming: 7 bases; junction bases outside the gene matches: 6. Germline V gene sequence: CDR1 MGHDK, CDR2 SYGVNS. The CDR3 length is 14 residues.

Only a few counts were recorded for this clone. This sequence joins TRBV30 and TRBJ2-5; 7 bases are shared with TRBD1. V lost 6 bases to trimming and J lost 0 bases; unmatched junction nucleotides: 7. This CDR3 spans 14 amino acids. CDR1 GTSNPN and CDR2 SVGIG come from the germline V gene (reference sequence). Written as DNA, the CDR3 is TGTGCCTGCAAGGACAGGACCTACCAAGAGACCCAGTACTTC. It encodes CACKDRTYQETQYF.

The chain uses TRBV7-9 and TRBJ2-1, with 9 bases fitting TRBD2. The germline gives CDR1 SEHNR, CDR2 FQNEAQ (reference sequence). With 4 bases clipped from V and 5 bases from J, the junction kept 6 bases outside the gene matches. This CDR3 contains 15 residues. The CDR3 reads CASSYILAGDNEQFF. The CDR3 DNA reads as TGTGCCAGCAGCTACATACTAGCGGGCGACAATGAGCAGTTCTTC.

The chain has TRBV7-3 and TRBJ2-1, with 12 positions matching TRBD2. With 5 bases clipped from V and 3 bases from J, the junction kept 2 bases outside the gene matches. CDR1 and CDR2 from the germline V gene are SGHTA and FQGTGA. The CDR3 loop spans 15 amino acids. The CDR3 DNA follows: TGTGCCAGCAGCCTACTAGCGGGGGGCTACAATGAGCAGTTCTTC. Protein sequence: CASSLLAGGYNEQFF. The entire variable domain, with the rest obtained from reference TRBV7-3 and TRBJ2-1, is as follows: GAGVSQTPSNKVTEKGKYVELRCDPISGHTALYWYRQSLGQGPEFLIYFQGTGAADDSGLPNDRFFAVRPEGSVSTLKIQRTERGDSAVYLCASSLLAGGYNEQFFGPGTRLTVL.

This clone ranks as large. The chain is built from TRBV7-7 and TRBJ2-5; D is undetermined. The CDR3 spans 16 residues. In germline, CDR1 is SSHAT, CDR2 FNYEAQ (reference sequence). V lost 6 bases and J lost 2, with 19 bases in between. CDR3 region: CASSPTPGRVQETQYF. CDR3 in DNA: TGTGCCAGCAGTCCAACCCCGGGTCGGGTGCAAGAGACCCAGTACTTC.

The J gene is TRBJ1-3, the V gene TRBV9; D not certain. In germline, CDR1 is SGDLS, CDR2 YYNGEE. The CDR3 has 13 amino acids. The V and J ends lost 4 bases and 0 bases respectively, with 5 bases between them. Here the CDR3 reads CASSKSSGNTIYF. The CDR3 nucleotides are TGTGCCAGCAGCAAGAGCTCTGGAAACACCATATATTTT.

The gene calls are TRBV4-1 and TRBJ1-2; D possibly corresponds to TRBD1 (5 bases). Deletions cut 1 base from V and 6 bases from J, with 15 bases between. Germline CDR1 reads MGHRA; CDR2 reads YSYEKL. The CDR3 has 15 amino acids. The CDR3 protein is CASSQGSGASDGYTF. DNA for the CDR3: TGCGCCAGCAGCCAAGGGAGTGGGGCCTCGGATGGCTACACCTTC.

This clone was detected a few times. The V gene is TRBV7-2, the J gene TRBJ2-1; tentative D call: TRBD2 (7 bases). The germline CDR1 and CDR2 sequences are SGHTA and FQGNSA. The CDR3 extends over 15 amino acids. V lost 2 bases and J 5 bases, leaving 13 bases between the germline ends. Written as DNA, the CDR3 is TGTGCCAGCAGCTTACGGGGGGCCAGGGACAATGAGCAGTTCTTC. This translates into CASSLRGARDNEQFF.

The CDR3 sequence is CASSSGRNSQETQYF. In DNA, the CDR3 is TGTGCCAGCAGTTCCGGGAGGAACAGCCAAGAGACCCAGTACTTC. This chain joins TRBV27 and TRBJ2-5, with TRBD2 matching over 7 bases. CDR3 length equals 15 residues. Germline V gene data show CDR1 as MNHEY and CDR2 as SMNVEV (reference sequence). The V and J ends lost 4 bases and 1 base, in that order; junction bases with no gene match: 6.